This is a list of T cell receptor beta chains from one sample in a study of T-cell reconstitution after alpha-beta-depleted transplantation in children. TCRdb passed the PCR reads through MiXCR, listing each CDR3 protein once. This sample carries 500,000 or so distinct CDR3 sequences, roughly 33% of them seen once, and the ten largest clones take roughly 2.5%. Here the sequenced sample was PBMCs from the stem cell graft donor, taken from the stem cell graft. All receptors derive from a human donor who donated a stem cell graft to a child with aplastic anemia. CDR3s include the opening cysteine and the closing phenylalanine or tryptophan. Fields, in order: V gene, CDR3 protein.

>TRBV7-9
CASSYPLTPLTEAFF
>TRBV29-1
CSVDGTSGRVGQYF
>TRBV6-5
CASSSFLTRDTEAFF
>TRBV19
CASSIGASGSTDTQYF
>TRBV6-1
CASRILLAGGPGTGELFF
>TRBV19
CASSVLPGGPSLF
>TRBV6-1
CASSPSRDRPPNQPQHF
>TRBV3-1
CASSQGSGTLGYEQYF
>TRBV15
CATSSRKNYGYTF
>TRBV6-2/TRBV6-3
CASRRGLMFF
>TRBV5-1
CASSLKGGHNEQFF
>TRBV29-1
CSARTVTYGYTF
>TRBV5-1
CASSLDLSSYNEQFF
>TRBV5-1
CASSMTNAAYNEQFF
>TRBV6-1
CASRQRREGWNEQFF
>TRBV12-3/TRBV12-4
CASGGGLSSYEQYF